This TCR beta chain was recovered during a study of blood T cell repertoires in COVID-19. Across the study: Samples came from the United States, Italy and Spain, spanning acute and convalescent COVID-19. Sample material is recorded as cDNA or gDNA derived from T cells, B-cell-depleted T cells, or PBMCs.

Original processing notes: By means of reference gene primer amplification, nucleated cell counts were estimated. The table came from immunoSEQ multiplex PCR; TCRdb's copy has only in-frame clones and leaves some out. That table is the source of V, J and clone size, and D and trimming were worked out from the DNA. The sample has around 140,000 clones, roughly 84% seen once. As regards this clone: Other nucleotide sequences from this sample produce the same CDR3.

The CDR3 has 13 residues. V was clipped by 6 bases and J by 1 base; unmatched bases: 2. This chain connects TRBV12-3 or TRBV12-4 to TRBJ2-7; TRBD1 agrees at 8 bases. Sequenced sample: peripheral blood. The clonotype comes from a woman between 55 and 75 years old with acute or convalescent COVID-19. The chain's CDR3 is CASSWTGSYEQYF. The CDR3 DNA reads as TGTGCCAGCAGCTGGACAGGGTCCTACGAGCAGTACTTC.